The clone carrying this T cell receptor beta chain was found a few times. Its antigen remains unknown. The data derive from a study of blood T cells in healthy people across ages. Points from the study as a whole: When one million T cells were used, diversity estimates were thought to be underestimates.

Next came a second PCR, run for about 7 to 12 cycles, which used a sample-barcoded 5' primer along with a J-beta primer mix. MiXCR was run by TCRdb on the 5' RACE reads, yielding one entry per CDR3 protein. The table records 1.8 million or so distinct CDR3 sequences, about 39% of them present only once. Germline CDR1 MNHEY, CDR2 SVGAGI. V was clipped by 0 bases and J by 3 bases, with 11 bases between them. This CDR3 is built from 15 residues. The TCR comes from a human donor in good health. Sequencing input: blood. V and J are TRBV6-5 and TRBJ1-2; D is unresolved. For the CDR3, the DNA is TGTGCCAGCAGTTACTCATCGGCCGGGGACTATGGCTACACCTTC. Translation: CASSYSSAGDYGYTF.